The 31 T cell receptor beta chains below all came from one sample that was sequenced in a study of STAT5B mutations in CD4+ large granular lymphocyte leukemia. The method was immunoSEQ multiplex PCR; TCRdb's version includes in-frame clones alone and lacks a portion of them. The sample lists about 38,000 clones; about 81% were seen once. The sample was CD4+ T cells from blood buffy coats. The receptor source for this set is a human donor in good health.

The V gene is TRBV6-5, the J gene TRBJ2-7; TRBD2 matches at 8 bases. CDR3 length: 14 residues. Germline V gene sequence: CDR1 MNHEY, CDR2 SVGAGI. V shed 2 bases and J 6 bases; nucleotides not matched to a gene: 6. The CDR3 region has the DNA TGTGCCAGCAGTTACAATAAGCGGGAGAGCGAGCAGTACTTC. It codes for CASSYNKRESEQYF.

The chain has TRBV29-1 and TRBJ2-7, with D possibly being TRBD1 or TRBD2 (6 bases each). The CDR3 spans 12 residues. Germline CDR1 reads SQVTM; CDR2 reads ANQGSEA. V was pared by 7 bases and J by 0 bases, with 10 bases between. The CDR3 bases are TGCAGCGGGGGGGCCTCCTCCTACGAGCAGTACTTC. Translation gives CSGGASSYEQYF.

This clone showed up just a few times. V is TRBV19 and J is TRBJ2-3; 10 bases line up with TRBD2. Per germline, CDR1 LNHDA and CDR2 SQIVND (reference sequence). V gave up 7 bases and J gave up 1 base; unmatched junction bases: 2. This CDR3 region has 14 residues. The CDR3 DNA sequence: TGTGCCAGTACTGGGACTAGCGGCACAGATACGCAGTATTTT. Encoded protein: CASTGTSGTDTQYF. The full variable domain, with the rest looked up from reference TRBV19 and TRBJ2-3, is DGGITQSPKYLFRKEGQNVTLSCEQNLNHDAMYWYRQDPGQGLRLIYYSQIVNDFQKGDIAEGYSVSREKKESFPLTVTSAQKNPTAFYLCASTGTSGTDTQYFGPGTRLTVL.

This rearrangement joins TRBV11-2 to TRBJ2-1; 10 nucleotides match TRBD1. V was clipped by 2 bases and J by 6 bases; unmatched bases: 1. In germline, CDR1 is SGHAT, CDR2 FQNNGV. The CDR3 runs to 14 residues. DNA of the CDR3: TGTGCCAGCAGCTTAAGGACAGGGGGCAATGAGCAGTTCTTC. Translated: CASSLRTGGNEQFF.

This clone was seen a single time. The CDR3 region has the DNA TGCGCCAGCAGCCAAGTTCCGGGACTAGCGGGGGGGCAGTGGGAGACCCAGTACTTC. Its protein is CASSQVPGLAGGQWETQYF. V gene TRBV4-1 combines with J gene TRBJ2-5, with TRBD2 matching 16 bases. The length of the CDR3 is 19 residues. Trimming cost V 1 base and J 5 bases; bases outside gene matches: 10. The V gene's germline CDR1 is MGHRA and CDR2 YSYEKL.

This clone was recorded only once. The chain carries TRBV6-1 and TRBJ2-5, with 10 positions matching TRBD1. The CDR3 has 13 amino acids. Germline CDR1 and CDR2: MNHNS and SASEGT. V lost 9 bases, J lost 3 bases, and 4 bases stayed unmatched. The CDR3, as DNA: TGTGCCAGTAGAGGGACAGGGGAAGAGACCCAGTACTTC. Encoded protein: CASRGTGEETQYF.

The CDR3 bases are TGTGCCAGCAGTGACTCGGAACAGCAAGAGACCCAGTACTTC. Encoded protein: CASSDSEQQETQYF. This rearrangement joins TRBV2 to TRBJ2-5; unclear D gene. V shed 3 bases and J shed 2 bases, with 10 bases lying between them. Germline V gives CDR1 SNHLY, CDR2 FYNNEI. This CDR3 region has 14 residues. The full variable domain, rest sourced from reference TRBV2 and TRBJ2-5, is EPEVTQTPSHQVTQMGQEVILRCVPISNHLYFYWYRQILGQKVEFLVSFYNNEISEKSEIFDDQFSVERPDGSNFTLKIRSTKLEDSAMYFCASSDSEQQETQYFGPGTRLLVL.

This clone has just one count. The rearrangement links TRBV7-2 to TRBJ2-3, with D tentatively TRBD2 (5 bases). V lost 5 bases to trimming and J lost 4 bases, with 10 bases between them. Germline CDR1 SGHTA, CDR2 FQGNSA. CDR3 length equals 13 residues. The CDR3 DNA sequence: TGTGCCAGCAGCCAAAGCGGCCCAGATACGCAGTATTTT. Encoded protein: CASSQSGPDTQYF.

J is TRBJ2-3 and V is TRBV4-3, with 8 bases aligning to TRBD2. The germline gives CDR1 LGHNA, CDR2 YSLEER. The CDR3 is 17 amino acids. The V segment lost 5 bases and the J segment 5 bases; nucleotides outside the gene matches: 15. CDR3 sequence reads: CASSSSSGAGGGDTQYF. CDR3 nucleotide sequence: TGCGCCAGCAGCTCCTCCTCGGGCGCGGGAGGTGGAGATACGCAGTATTTT.

This chain links TRBV10-3 with TRBJ2-7; D not resolved. CDR1 is ENHRY and CDR2 is SYGVKD in the germline V gene. The CDR3 is 14 amino acids. Deletions cut 4 bases from V and 4 bases from J, with 14 bases between. CDR3 amino acids: CAISGQDREYEQYF. In DNA, the CDR3 is TGTGCCATCAGTGGTCAAGATCGAGAATACGAGCAGTACTTC.

The V call is TRBV6-6, the J call TRBJ1-3; D remains ambiguous. Trimming cost V 5 bases and J 4 bases, with 12 bases left between them. The CDR3 runs 14 residues. Germline values: CDR1 MNHNY, CDR2 SVGAGI (reference sequence). CDR3 DNA sequence: TGTGCCAGCAGTACCCCAAGCTCAGGAAACACCATATATTTT. It encodes CASSTPSSGNTIYF.

The chain links TRBV7-9 to TRBJ1-1; TRBD1 matches at 12 bases. The CDR3 sequence is 12 residues long. CDR1 and CDR2 from the germline V gene are SEHNR and FQNEAQ (reference sequence). V lost 5 bases, J lost 11 bases, and 3 bases stayed unmatched. This CDR3 reads CASSRDRGPAFF. CDR3 nucleotides: TGTGCCAGCAGCCGGGACAGGGGGCCCGCTTTCTTT. Full variable domain (missing parts from reference TRBV7-9 and TRBJ1-1): DTGVSQNPRHKITKRGQNVTFRCDPISEHNRLYWYRQTLGQGPEFLTYFQNEAQLEKSRLLSDRFSAERPKGSFSTLEIQRTEQGDSAMYLCASSRDRGPAFFGQGTRLTVV.

This clone was seen a single time. This chain joins TRBV4-1 and TRBJ2-7; D may be TRBD1 (6 bases). The germline V gene has CDR1 MGHRA and CDR2 YSYEKL. V gave up 3 bases and J gave up 0 bases, with 15 bases separating them. There are 16 residues in the CDR3. The CDR3, as DNA: TGCGCCAGCAGCCACAGACCCGGGACAAACTCCTACGAGCAGTACTTC. As protein: CASSHRPGTNSYEQYF.

This clone was seen once. This sequence joins TRBV5-1 and TRBJ2-2, with 7 bases fitting TRBD2. There are 16 residues in the CDR3. From germline, CDR1 is SGHRS and CDR2 YFSETQ. V lost 0 bases to trimming and J lost 6 bases; unmatched junction nucleotides: 8. CDR3 region: CASSLGQGLGAGELFF. CDR3 bases: TGCGCCAGCAGCTTGGGTCAAGGACTAGGAGCCGGGGAGCTGTTTTTT.

The rearrangement joins TRBV10-3 to TRBJ1-4, with D possibly being TRBD1 (6 bases). CDR1 and CDR2 from the germline V gene are ENHRY and SYGVKD. V dropped 9 bases and J dropped 4 bases, with 15 bases sitting between them. The CDR3 is 14 residues long. The CDR3 coding sequence is TGTGCCATTCGGGCGGGGGCTGTTAATGAAAAACTGTTTTTT. It encodes CAIRAGAVNEKLFF.

The rearrangement uses TRBV5-6 and TRBJ2-1; 8 nucleotides agree with TRBD2. Germline CDR1 and CDR2: SGHDT and YYEEEE. V shed 3 bases, J shed 2 bases, and the junction held 4 bases outside the gene matches. CDR3 length: 15 residues. DNA of the CDR3: TGTGCCAGCAGCTGGACTAGCAATGCCTACAATGAGCAGTTCTTC. Translated: CASSWTSNAYNEQFF.

This clone was counted once. The V gene is TRBV5-6, the J gene TRBJ2-3; the match to TRBD2 covers 15 bases. This CDR3 contains 19 residues. Germline lookup yields CDR1 SGHDT and CDR2 YYEEEE. J lost 4 bases, V lost 4 bases, and 13 bases had no gene match. The CDR3 sequence is CASSPRGLAGGRYPDTQYF. As DNA, the CDR3 is TGTGCCAGCAGCCCTCGAGGACTAGCGGGGGGGCGGTATCCAGATACGCAGTATTTT. Supplemented by reference TRBV5-6 and TRBJ2-3, the full variable domain reads DAGVTQSPTHLIKTRGQQVTLRCSPKSGHDTVSWYQQALGQGPQFIFQYYEEEERQRGNFPDRFSGHQFPNYSSELNVNALLLGDSALYLCASSPRGLAGGRYPDTQYFGPGTRLTVL.

The V gene is TRBV9, the J gene TRBJ2-1; 13 nucleotides line up with TRBD2. The ends lost 4 bases at V and 4 bases at J; junction bases unmatched: 8. This CDR3 region has 17 residues. CDR1 and CDR2 (germline): SGDLS, YYNGEE. CDR3 sequence (DNA): TGTGCCAGCAGCACCGGGACTAGCGGGATTGGGTACAATGAGCAGTTCTTC. It translates to CASSTGTSGIGYNEQFF. Together with reference TRBV9 and TRBJ2-1, the CDR3 gives the full variable domain: DSGVTQTPKHLITATGQRVTLRCSPRSGDLSVYWYQQSLDQGLQFLIQYYNGEERAKGNILERFSAQQFPDLHSELNLSSLELGDSALYFCASSTGTSGIGYNEQFFGPGTRLTVL.

V and J are TRBV4-2 and TRBJ2-7; 12 bases are a match to TRBD1. The germline V gene encodes CDR1 LGHNA and CDR2 YNFKEQ. The V gene end was trimmed by 0 bases and the J gene end by 9 bases; junction bases not matched to a gene: 6. This CDR3 is built from 15 residues. The CDR3 reads CASSQDLGQGAVQYF. The CDR3, as DNA: TGTGCCAGCAGCCAAGATCTGGGACAGGGGGCTGTGCAGTACTTC.

The V gene is TRBV11-3, the J gene TRBJ2-2; TRBD2 matches 8 bases. J lost 9 bases, V lost 5 bases, and 17 bases had no gene match. Germline CDR1 reads SGHNT; CDR2 reads YENEEA. This CDR3 is 17 amino acids long. CDR3 in amino acids: CASSHPSGGAVGRELFF. As DNA, the CDR3 is TGTGCCAGCAGCCACCCGTCCGGGGGGGCGGTGGGTAGGGAGCTGTTTTTT.

This clone was observed a few times. Other DNA sequences in this specimen translate into the identical CDR3. The V and J genes are TRBV18 and TRBJ1-1, with D tentatively TRBD1 (5 bases). The V gene's germline CDR1 is KGHSH and CDR2 LQKENI. The CDR3 is 14 amino acids. V was shortened by 3 bases and J by 2 bases, with 10 bases between the two germline ends. CDR3 sequence reads: CASSPTALNTEAFF. The CDR3 DNA is TGTGCCAGCTCACCGACAGCCCTCAACACTGAAGCTTTCTTT.

The V call is TRBV2, the J call TRBJ2-2, with D unresolved. The ends were cut back, 5 bases at V and 4 bases at J, with 11 bases in the middle. Germline loops: CDR1 SNHLY, CDR2 FYNNEI. The CDR3 runs to 14 residues. The CDR3 DNA is TGTGCCAGCAGTCCGGTCCAACCCACCGGGGAGCTGTTTTTT. This codes for CASSPVQPTGELFF.

The chain uses TRBV10-3 and TRBJ2-1; possible D gene TRBD2, 6 bases. V shed 3 bases and J shed 5 bases, with 14 bases lying between them. This CDR3 spans 15 amino acids. From germline, CDR1 is ENHRY and CDR2 SYGVKD. As DNA, the CDR3 is TGTGCCATCAGTGACCGGGACTTTACCCACAATGAGCAGTTCTTC. Translated: CAISDRDFTHNEQFF.

V gene TRBV7-2 combines with J gene TRBJ2-7; D unclear. Trimming took off 2 bases at V and 6 bases at J, with 5 bases between the two ends. Germline V gene lookup returns CDR1 SGHTA and CDR2 FQGNSA. The CDR3 spans 11 residues. CDR3 protein: CASSLQTEQYF. CDR3 DNA: TGTGCCAGCAGCTTACAGACCGAGCAGTACTTC.

The chain has TRBV19 and TRBJ2-2; D might be TRBD1 (6 bases). Germline lookup yields CDR1 LNHDA and CDR2 SQIVND (reference sequence). V lost 0 bases, J lost 2 bases, and 7 bases lay in between. The CDR3 loop spans 15 amino acids. The CDR3 spells CASSIDRGNTGELFF. CDR3 nucleotide sequence: TGTGCCAGTAGTATAGACAGGGGAAACACCGGGGAGCTGTTTTTT.

The V call is TRBV6-1, the J call TRBJ2-2, with D unresolved. Germline-derived CDR1 and CDR2 are MNHNS and SASEGT. The CDR3 totals 15 residues. The V end lost 3 bases, the J end lost 3 bases, and 11 bases lay between the germline ends. This CDR3 is CASSDPPYDTGELFF. CDR3 DNA sequence: TGTGCCAGCAGTGACCCTCCTTACGACACCGGGGAGCTGTTTTTT.

This sequence joins TRBV7-6 and TRBJ2-5, with D maybe TRBD1 (5 bases). Germline values: CDR1 SGHVS, CDR2 FNYEAQ. Deletions cut 2 bases from V and 2 bases from J, with 12 bases between. This CDR3 is 15 amino acids long. The DNA for the CDR3 is TGTGCCAGCAGCTTACAATACAGGTTACAAGAGACCCAGTACTTC. Residues: CASSLQYRLQETQYF. Supplemented by reference TRBV7-6 and TRBJ2-5, the full variable domain reads GAGVSQSPRYKVTKRGQDVALRCDPISGHVSLYWYRQALGQGPEFLTYFNYEAQQDKSGLPNDRFSAERPEGSISTLTIQRTEQRDSAMYRCASSLQYRLQETQYFGPGTRLLVL.

The CDR3 DNA sequence: TGTGCCAGCGCGGCGGGGGCTAGCGGGACCGATGAGCAGTTCTTC. It codes for CASAAGASGTDEQFF. J is TRBJ2-1 and V is TRBV7-3, with 9 bases lining up with TRBD2. CDR3 length: 15 amino acids. V was pared by 8 bases and J by 8 bases, with 13 bases of the junction left unmatched. Germline V CDR1 and CDR2: SGHTA, FQGTGA.

The chain joins TRBV12-5 to TRBJ1-1; possibly TRBD1 for D (5 bases). V was pared by 6 bases and J by 5 bases, with 16 bases between. CDR1 is LGHNT and CDR2 is FRNRAP in the germline V gene. The length of the CDR3 is 14 residues. The CDR3 is CASGEDSGPTEAFF. In DNA form, the CDR3 reads TGTGCTAGTGGCGAGGATTCAGGGCCAACTGAAGCTTTCTTT.

Only a few counts were recorded for this clone. For the CDR3, the DNA is TGTGCCAGTAGTATTGGACACGAGCAGTACTTC. Translating gives CASSIGHEQYF. The V call is TRBV19, the J call TRBJ2-7, with D uncertain. Germline V lookup: CDR1 LNHDA, CDR2 SQIVND (reference sequence). V was pared by 3 bases and J by 5 bases, with 5 bases between. This CDR3 has 11 amino acids.

This clone has only a few counts. The chain links TRBV18 to TRBJ2-7, with 7 positions matching TRBD2. This CDR3 spans 13 amino acids. Per germline, CDR1 KGHSH and CDR2 LQKENI. V trimming: 3 bases; J trimming: 3 bases; junction bases outside the gene matches: 2. The CDR3 nucleotides read TGTGCCAGCTCACCTGGGACTAACTACGAGCAGTACTTC. Translation gives CASSPGTNYEQYF.